The 18 T cell receptor beta chains given below trace back to one sample, sequenced in a study of a mutant IDH1 vaccine in newly diagnosed glioma. Here immunoSEQ multiplex PCR was the method, and the copy in TCRdb shows in-frame clones only, minus some. There are fewer than 55,000 clones in the sample; approximately 64% occur only once, and about 5% lies in the top ten. No antigen is known for these receptors. Documented time point: week 47, end of study. Mutant IDH1 20-mer peptide, at 300 ug, made up each vaccine dose, with topical imiquimod. This sample comprised peripheral blood mononuclear cells (PBMCs), obtained from a glioma patient whose treatment included an IDH1 peptide vaccine. These receptors all stem from a middle-aged man with glioma. Some clones in this sample may be carry-over from other donors' samples.

The gene calls are TRBV5-1 and TRBJ1-1; D ambiguous. The ends were cut back, 1 base at V and 2 bases at J, with 6 bases in the middle. The CDR3 loop spans 13 amino acids. Germline CDR1 SGHRS, CDR2 YFSETQ. The CDR3 coding sequence is TGCGCCAGCAGCTTGCACAGCAACACTGAAGCTTTCTTT. It specifies CASSLHSNTEAFF.

The rearrangement uses TRBV6-5 and TRBJ1-2, with D perhaps matching TRBD1 (6 bases). Germline assignment: CDR1 MNHEY and CDR2 SVGAGI. V gave up 10 bases and J gave up 6 bases, with 15 bases separating them. The CDR3 extends over 12 amino acids. DNA of the CDR3: TGTGCCACCTCGGAGGGACAACATGGCTACACCTTC. It codes for CATSEGQHGYTF.

The chain couples TRBV5-1 to TRBJ1-4; 7 bases agree with TRBD1. The CDR3 length is 13 residues. Germline-derived CDR1 and CDR2 are SGHRS and YFSETQ. V trimming: 4 bases; J trimming: 5 bases; junction bases outside the gene matches: 2. As DNA, the CDR3 is TGCGCCAGCAGCGAGGGACAGAATGAAAAACTGTTTTTT. Its translation: CASSEGQNEKLFF.

J is TRBJ2-7 and V is TRBV7-9; 12 bases fit TRBD1. V was pared by 5 bases and J by 3 bases, with 5 bases of the junction left unmatched. CDR1 and CDR2 from the germline V gene are SEHNR and FQNEAQ (reference sequence). The CDR3 consists of 15 residues. Here the CDR3 reads CASSGGDRGHYEQYF. CDR3 coding DNA: TGTGCCAGCAGCGGGGGGGACAGGGGGCACTACGAGCAGTACTTC.

V usage is TRBV7-9 and J usage is TRBJ1-3; D call uncertain. The germline V and J ends were trimmed by 1 base and 0 bases, with 4 bases remaining between them. In germline, CDR1 is SEHNR, CDR2 FQNEAQ (reference sequence). This CDR3 contains 14 residues. CDR3 protein: CASSLGGSGNTIYF. The CDR3 nucleotides are TGTGCCAGCAGCTTAGGGGGCTCTGGAAACACCATATATTTT.

The chain recombines TRBV5-5 with TRBJ2-5, with 7 nucleotides matching TRBD1. Trimming at V came to 5 bases and at J to 1 base, leaving 11 bases not matched to a gene. Germline V lookup: CDR1 SGHKS, CDR2 YYEKEE (reference sequence). The CDR3 contains 16 residues. In DNA form, the CDR3 reads TGTGCCAGCAGATTTGACCCGGGACAGTTCCAAGAGACCCAGTACTTC. It yields the protein CASRFDPGQFQETQYF.

V gene TRBV6-1 combines with J gene TRBJ2-7; D perhaps matches TRBD1 (5 bases). This CDR3 has 15 residues. V was clipped by 0 bases and J by 3 bases, with 12 bases between them. CDR1 is MNHNS and CDR2 is SASEGT in the germline V gene. The CDR3 is CASSEAQGVNYEQYF. The DNA for the CDR3 is TGTGCCAGCAGTGAAGCCCAAGGGGTCAACTACGAGCAGTACTTC.

The rearrangement uses TRBV5-4 and TRBJ2-1; D unclear. CDR1 and CDR2 (germline): SGHNT, YYREEE (reference sequence). V lost 1 base, J lost 3 bases, and 8 bases lay in between. The CDR3 totals 14 residues. CDR3 sequence (DNA): TGTGCCAGCAGCTTGCTTGAATTCTACAATGAGCAGTTCTTC. Translating gives CASSLLEFYNEQFF.

This clone was observed a few times. J is TRBJ2-7 and V is TRBV6-5; 8 nucleotides line up with TRBD1. V shed 2 bases and J 6 bases; nucleotides not matched to a gene: 9. This CDR3 has 15 residues. Germline lookup yields CDR1 MNHEY and CDR2 SVGAGI. The CDR3 nucleotides read TGTGCCAGCAGTTACGGCCAGGGGGCAAGGGGCGAGCAGTACTTC. Protein product: CASSYGQGARGEQYF.

This chain uses TRBV5-1 with TRBJ2-1, with D perhaps being TRBD1 or TRBD2 (5 bases each). Germline CDR1 is SGHRS and CDR2 is YFSETQ. This CDR3 comprises 15 residues. Trimming left V 0 bases short and J 4 bases short, with 11 bases between. The CDR3 sequence: CASSLDVGVYNEQFF. In DNA, the CDR3 is TGCGCCAGCAGCTTGGACGTGGGGGTATACAATGAGCAGTTCTTC.

J is TRBJ1-2 and V is TRBV6-5; D gene ambiguous. This CDR3 is 14 amino acids long. Germline assignment: CDR1 MNHEY and CDR2 SVGAGI. The V end lost 2 bases, the J end lost 0 bases, and 7 bases lay between the germline ends. CDR3 sequence (DNA): TGTGCCAGCAGTTACAGGGAGGCTAACTATGGCTACACCTTC. Translated: CASSYREANYGYTF.

The V call is TRBV2, the J call TRBJ1-2; D gene unclear. The CDR3 is 14 residues long. In germline, CDR1 is SNHLY, CDR2 FYNNEI. V was trimmed by 0 bases and J by 5 bases, leaving 10 bases between them. The CDR3 coding sequence is TGTGCCAGCAGTGAAGCTGGAGAGTCTTATGGCTACACCTTC. Protein: CASSEAGESYGYTF.

This clone is a singleton in its sample. The CDR3 loop is CASSLSGPYNEQFF. The CDR3 region has the DNA TGTGCCAGCAGCCTCTCGGGTCCTTACAATGAGCAGTTCTTC. The chain joins TRBV6-5 to TRBJ2-1; D is unresolved. V lost 6 bases and J lost 4, with 13 bases in between. This CDR3 spans 14 amino acids. Germline CDR1 is MNHEY and CDR2 is SVGAGI.

The genes are TRBV5-1 and TRBJ1-4; 7 nucleotides agree with TRBD1. This CDR3 comprises 13 residues. Germline V CDR1 and CDR2: SGHRS, YFSETQ. The V and J ends lost 0 bases and 7 bases, in that order; junction bases with no gene match: 0. CDR3 sequence (DNA): TGCGCCAGCAGCTTGGGGGACAGTGAAAAACTGTTTTTT. Translating it yields CASSLGDSEKLFF. The full variable domain, completed using reference TRBV5-1 and TRBJ1-4, is KAGVTQTPRYLIKTRGQQVTLSCSPISGHRSVSWYQQTPGQGLQFLFEYFSETQRNKGNFPGRFSGRQFSNSRSEMNVSTLELGDSALYLCASSLGDSEKLFFGSGTQLSVL.

V is TRBV5-4 and J is TRBJ2-5; D possibly corresponds to TRBD2 (7 bases). Germline V gene data show CDR1 as SGHNT and CDR2 as YYREEE (reference sequence). The length of the CDR3 is 17 residues. V was cut by 4 bases and J by 2 bases, with 21 bases left in between. CDR3 in DNA: TGTGCCAGCAGCCAAGGGGGGGCTAACACTTATCAAGAGACCCAGTACTTC. As protein: CASSQGGANTYQETQYF.

The chain employs TRBV7-2 and TRBJ1-5; tentative D call: TRBD1 (5 bases). The length of the CDR3 is 17 residues. CDR1 and CDR2 from the germline V gene are SGHTA and FQGNSA. Trimming stripped 1 base from V and 7 bases from J, with 20 bases between. The CDR3: CASSLVTGAGPTQPQHF. The CDR3 DNA reads as TGTGCCAGCAGCTTAGTAACCGGGGCCGGCCCCACCCAGCCCCAGCATTTT.

J is TRBJ2-7 and V is TRBV6-5; D might be TRBD1 (5 bases). The CDR3 runs 13 residues. V shed 6 bases and J shed 5 bases, with 14 bases lying between them. Germline CDR1 and CDR2: MNHEY and SVGAGI. Written as DNA, the CDR3 is TGTGCCAGCAGGAGACAGACCTTTAACGAGCAGTACTTC. Amino acids: CASRRQTFNEQYF.

CDR3 sequence (DNA): TGTGCCAGCAGTTATCGGGGGGGGGCCGAGCAGTACTTC. Translation gives CASSYRGGAEQYF. The V call is TRBV6-5, the J call TRBJ2-7, with 8 nucleotides matching TRBD2. Per germline, CDR1 MNHEY and CDR2 SVGAGI. The CDR3 covers 13 residues. Trimming cost V 3 bases and J 6 bases; bases outside gene matches: 4.